The subject of this entry is one T cell receptor beta chain. These data are taken from a study of T-cell memory formation after mild COVID-19. Study overall: Clusters of TCRs were largely donor specific.

The CDR3 runs to 16 residues. V lost 0 bases, J lost 11 bases, and 22 bases lay in between. Germline V gene sequence: CDR1 LGHNA, CDR2 YSLEER. TCRalpha and TCRbeta libraries used 5'RACE with constant-segment primers and UMIs. TCRdb re-called the 5' RACE reads through MiXCR, storing one row per CDR3 protein. The top ten clones hold around 21% of a sample with 250,000 to 350,000 distinct CDR3 sequences, roughly a fifth of them seen once. The receptor was isolated from a man aged 18 to 29 who had mild COVID-19 (a few samples of this study predate the infection). Cell type and time point are not known. The chain has TRBV4-3 and TRBJ1-1, with D possibly matching TRBD1 (6 bases). The specimen sequenced was PBMCs or a T cell subset sorted from them (not recorded which). In nucleotides, the CDR3 is TGCGCCAGCAGCCAAGATCGCGTGGGGGGCGGCAGCGAGGCTTTCTTT. Translating gives CASSQDRVGGGSEAFF.